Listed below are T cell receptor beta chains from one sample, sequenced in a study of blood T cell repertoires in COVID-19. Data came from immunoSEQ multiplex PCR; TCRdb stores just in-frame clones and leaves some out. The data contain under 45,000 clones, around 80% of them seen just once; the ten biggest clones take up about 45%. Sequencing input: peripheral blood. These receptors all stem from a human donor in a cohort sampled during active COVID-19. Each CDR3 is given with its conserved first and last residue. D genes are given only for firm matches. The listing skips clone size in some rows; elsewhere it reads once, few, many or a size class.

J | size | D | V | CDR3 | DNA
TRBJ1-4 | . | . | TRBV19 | CASSITGVVEKLFF | TGTGCCAGTAGTATTACAGGAGTGGTTGAAAAACTGTTTTTT
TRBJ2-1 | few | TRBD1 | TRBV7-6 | CASTRQGEVSYNEQFF | TGTGCCAGCACCAGGCAGGGGGAAGTATCCTACAATGAGCAGTTCTTC
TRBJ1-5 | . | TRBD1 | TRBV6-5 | CASSSDRGSNQPQHF | TGTGCCAGCAGTTCCGACAGGGGTAGCAATCAGCCCCAGCATTTT
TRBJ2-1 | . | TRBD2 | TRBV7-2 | CASSLALAGGPNEQFF | TGTGCCAGCAGCTTAGCTTTAGCGGGGGGGCCTAATGAGCAGTTCTTC
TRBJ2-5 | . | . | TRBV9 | CASSAAGVSAETQYF | TGTGCCAGCAGCGCTGCAGGGGTTTCGGCAGAGACCCAGTACTTC
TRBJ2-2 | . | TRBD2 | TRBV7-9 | CASSGGVAGGPDTGELFF | TGTGCCAGCAGCGGCGGGGTGGCGGGGGGGCCCGACACCGGGGAGCTGTTTTTT
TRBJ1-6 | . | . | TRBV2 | CASRQRAGVDSPLHF | TGTGCCAGCAGACAGAGAGCGGGCGTTGATTCACCCCTCCACTTT
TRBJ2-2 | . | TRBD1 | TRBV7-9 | CASIPGQGNTGELFF | TGTGCCAGCATCCCCGGACAGGGTAACACCGGGGAGCTGTTTTTT
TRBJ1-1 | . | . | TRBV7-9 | CASISRESSEAFF | TGTGCCAGCATCTCCCGGGAGTCCTCTGAAGCTTTCTTT
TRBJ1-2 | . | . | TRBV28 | CASSPTGKLLSGYTF | TGTGCCAGCAGTCCAACCGGGAAGCTCCTTTCTGGCTACACCTTC
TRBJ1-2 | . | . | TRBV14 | CASSQGEQGYTF | TGTGCCAGCAGCCAAGGGGAGCAAGGCTACACCTTC
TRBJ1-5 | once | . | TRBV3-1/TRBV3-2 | CASSQGWAGRNQPQHF | TGTGCCAGCAGCCAGGGTTGGGCAGGGCGGAATCAGCCCCAGCATTTT